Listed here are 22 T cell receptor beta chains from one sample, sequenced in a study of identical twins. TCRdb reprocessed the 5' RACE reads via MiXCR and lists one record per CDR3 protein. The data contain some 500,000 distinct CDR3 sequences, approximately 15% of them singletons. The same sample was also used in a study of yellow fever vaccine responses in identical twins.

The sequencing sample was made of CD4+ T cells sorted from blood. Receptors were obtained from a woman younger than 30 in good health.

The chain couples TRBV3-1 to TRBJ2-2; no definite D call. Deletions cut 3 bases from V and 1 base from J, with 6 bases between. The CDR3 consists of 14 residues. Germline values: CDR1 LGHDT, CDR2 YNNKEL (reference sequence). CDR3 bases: TGTGCCAGCAGCCATGGCGGGAACACCGGGGAGCTGTTTTTT. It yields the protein CASSHGGNTGELFF.

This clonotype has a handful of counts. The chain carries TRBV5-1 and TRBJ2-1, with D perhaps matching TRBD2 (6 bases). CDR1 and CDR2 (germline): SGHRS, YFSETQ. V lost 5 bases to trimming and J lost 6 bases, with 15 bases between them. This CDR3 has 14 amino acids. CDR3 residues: CASRYVRDSNEQFF. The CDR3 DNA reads TGCGCCAGCAGGTACGTCCGGGACTCCAATGAGCAGTTCTTC.

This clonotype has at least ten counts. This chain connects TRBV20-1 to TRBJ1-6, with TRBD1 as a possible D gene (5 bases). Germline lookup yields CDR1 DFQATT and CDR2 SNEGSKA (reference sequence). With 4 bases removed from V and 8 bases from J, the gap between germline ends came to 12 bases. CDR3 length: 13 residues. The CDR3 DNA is TGCAGTGCTACACAGGATCTGGATTCACCCCTCCACTTT. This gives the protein CSATQDLDSPLHF.

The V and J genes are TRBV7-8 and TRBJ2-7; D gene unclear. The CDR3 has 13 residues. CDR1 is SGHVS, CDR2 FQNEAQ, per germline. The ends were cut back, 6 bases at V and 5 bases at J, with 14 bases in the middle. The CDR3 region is CASSRRPWDEQYF. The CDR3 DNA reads TGTGCCAGCAGTCGCAGGCCGTGGGACGAGCAGTACTTC. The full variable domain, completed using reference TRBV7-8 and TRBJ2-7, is GAGVSQSPRYKVAKRGQDVALRCDPISGHVSLFWYQQALGQGPEFLTYFQNEAQLDKSGLPSDRFFAERPEGSVSTLKIQRTQQEDSAVYLCASSRRPWDEQYFGPGTRLTVT.

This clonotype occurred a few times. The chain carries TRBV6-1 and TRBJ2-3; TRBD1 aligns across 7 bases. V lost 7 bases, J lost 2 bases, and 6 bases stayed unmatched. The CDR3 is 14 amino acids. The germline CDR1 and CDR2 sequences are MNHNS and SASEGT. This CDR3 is CASTRDRVTDTQYF. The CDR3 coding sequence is TGTGCCAGCACCCGAGACAGGGTCACAGATACGCAGTATTTT.

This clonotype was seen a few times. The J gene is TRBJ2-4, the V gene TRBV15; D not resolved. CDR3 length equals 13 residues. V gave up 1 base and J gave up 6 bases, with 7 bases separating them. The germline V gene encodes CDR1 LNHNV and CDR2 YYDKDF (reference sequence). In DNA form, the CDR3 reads TGTGCCACCAGCAGAGCTGGGCGAAACATTCAGTACTTC. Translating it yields CATSRAGRNIQYF.

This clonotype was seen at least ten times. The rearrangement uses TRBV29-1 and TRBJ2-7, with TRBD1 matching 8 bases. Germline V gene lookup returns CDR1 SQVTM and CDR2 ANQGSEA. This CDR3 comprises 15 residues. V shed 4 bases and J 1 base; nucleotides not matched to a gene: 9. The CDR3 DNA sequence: TGCAGCGTTGCCAAGACCGGGACAGGTTCCTACGAGCAGTACTTC. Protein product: CSVAKTGTGSYEQYF.

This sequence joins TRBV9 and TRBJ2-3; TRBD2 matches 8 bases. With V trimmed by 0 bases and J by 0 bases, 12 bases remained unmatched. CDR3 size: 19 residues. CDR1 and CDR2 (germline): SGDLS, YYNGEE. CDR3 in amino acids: CASSVDRSGGRASTDTQYF. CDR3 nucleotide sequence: TGTGCCAGCAGCGTAGACCGCAGCGGGGGCCGTGCTAGCACAGATACGCAGTATTTT.

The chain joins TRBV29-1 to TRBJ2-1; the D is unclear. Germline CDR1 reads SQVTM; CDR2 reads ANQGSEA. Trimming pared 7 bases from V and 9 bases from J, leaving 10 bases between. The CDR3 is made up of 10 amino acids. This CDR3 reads CSGQTIEQFF. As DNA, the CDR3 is TGCAGCGGCCAGACAATTGAGCAGTTCTTC.

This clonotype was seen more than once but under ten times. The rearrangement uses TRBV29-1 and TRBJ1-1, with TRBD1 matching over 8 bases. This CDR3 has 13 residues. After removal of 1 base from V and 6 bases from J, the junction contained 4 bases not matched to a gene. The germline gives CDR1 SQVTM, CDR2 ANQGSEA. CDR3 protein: CSVEADRGAEAFF. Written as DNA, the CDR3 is TGCAGCGTTGAAGCCGACAGGGGCGCTGAAGCTTTCTTT.

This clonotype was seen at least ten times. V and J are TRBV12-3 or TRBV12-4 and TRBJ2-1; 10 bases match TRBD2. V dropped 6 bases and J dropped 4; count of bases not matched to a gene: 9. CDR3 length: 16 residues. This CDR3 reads CASSPGSSGGYNEQFF. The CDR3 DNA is TGTGCCAGCAGCCCCGGCTCTAGCGGGGGTTACAATGAGCAGTTCTTC.

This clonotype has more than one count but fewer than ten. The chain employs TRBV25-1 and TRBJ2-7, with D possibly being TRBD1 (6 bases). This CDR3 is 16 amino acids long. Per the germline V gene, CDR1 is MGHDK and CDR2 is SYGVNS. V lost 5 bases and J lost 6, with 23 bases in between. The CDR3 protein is CASSSQGNRRFSEQYF. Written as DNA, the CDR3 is TGTGCCAGCAGTTCCCAGGGGAACAGACGATTCTCCGAGCAGTACTTC.

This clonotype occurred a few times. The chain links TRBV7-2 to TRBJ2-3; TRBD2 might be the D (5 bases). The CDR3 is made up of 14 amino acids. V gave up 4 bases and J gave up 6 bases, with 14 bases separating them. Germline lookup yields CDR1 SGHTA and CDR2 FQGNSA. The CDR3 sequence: CASSSGPLADTQYF. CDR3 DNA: TGTGCCAGCAGCTCCGGCCCATTAGCGGATACGCAGTATTTT.

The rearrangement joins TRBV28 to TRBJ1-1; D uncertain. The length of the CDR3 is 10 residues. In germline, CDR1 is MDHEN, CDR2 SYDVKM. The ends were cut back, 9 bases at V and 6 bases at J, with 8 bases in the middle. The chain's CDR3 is CASGWAEAFF. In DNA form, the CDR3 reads TGTGCCAGTGGTTGGGCTGAAGCTTTCTTT.

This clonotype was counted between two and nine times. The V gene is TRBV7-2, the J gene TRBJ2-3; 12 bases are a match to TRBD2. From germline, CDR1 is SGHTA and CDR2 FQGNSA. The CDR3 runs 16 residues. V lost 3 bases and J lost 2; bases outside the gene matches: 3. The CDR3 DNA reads TGTGCCAGCAGCTTGACTAGCGGGGGCACCACAGATACGCAGTATTTT. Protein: CASSLTSGGTTDTQYF.

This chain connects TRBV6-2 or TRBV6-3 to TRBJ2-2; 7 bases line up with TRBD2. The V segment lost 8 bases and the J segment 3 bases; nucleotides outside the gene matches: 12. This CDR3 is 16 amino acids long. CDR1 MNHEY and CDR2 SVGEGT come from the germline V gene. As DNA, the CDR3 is TGTGCCAGCTGTAGTACGGCGGGAGCGGACACCGGGGAGCTGTTTTTT. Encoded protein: CASCSTAGADTGELFF.

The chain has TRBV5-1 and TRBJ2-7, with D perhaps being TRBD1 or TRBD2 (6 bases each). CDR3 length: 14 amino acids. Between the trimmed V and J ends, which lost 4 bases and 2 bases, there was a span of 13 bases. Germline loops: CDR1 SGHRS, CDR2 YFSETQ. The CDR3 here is CASSPGAEPYEQYF. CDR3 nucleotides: TGCGCCAGCAGCCCGGGGGCCGAGCCCTACGAGCAGTACTTC.

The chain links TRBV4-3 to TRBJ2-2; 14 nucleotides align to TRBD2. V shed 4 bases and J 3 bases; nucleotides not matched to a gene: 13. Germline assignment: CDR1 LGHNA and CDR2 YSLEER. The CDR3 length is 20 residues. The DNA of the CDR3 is TGCGCCAGCAGCCCAAACCCGCCGACTAGCGGGAGGGTGGACACCGGGGAGCTGTTTTTT. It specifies CASSPNPPTSGRVDTGELFF.

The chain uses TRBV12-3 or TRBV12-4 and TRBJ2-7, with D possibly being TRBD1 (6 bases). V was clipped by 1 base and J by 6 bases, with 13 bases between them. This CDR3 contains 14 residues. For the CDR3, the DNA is TGTGCCAGCAGTTTAGGGGCAGGGGAAGGCGAGCAGTACTTC. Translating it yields CASSLGAGEGEQYF.

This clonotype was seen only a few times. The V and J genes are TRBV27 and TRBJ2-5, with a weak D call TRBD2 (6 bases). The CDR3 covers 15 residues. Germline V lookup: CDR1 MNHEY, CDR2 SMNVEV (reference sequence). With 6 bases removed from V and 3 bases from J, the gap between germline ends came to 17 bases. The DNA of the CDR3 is TGTGCCAGCAGGCCCCTGGGGGGTGGTGAAGAGACCCAGTACTTC. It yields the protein CASRPLGGGEETQYF.

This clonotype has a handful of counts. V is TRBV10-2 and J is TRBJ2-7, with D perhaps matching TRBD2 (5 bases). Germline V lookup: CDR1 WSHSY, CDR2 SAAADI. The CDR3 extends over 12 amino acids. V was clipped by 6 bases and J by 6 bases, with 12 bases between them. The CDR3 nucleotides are TGCGCCAGCAGCCTACTAGTTTCCGAGCAGTACTTC. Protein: CASSLLVSEQYF.

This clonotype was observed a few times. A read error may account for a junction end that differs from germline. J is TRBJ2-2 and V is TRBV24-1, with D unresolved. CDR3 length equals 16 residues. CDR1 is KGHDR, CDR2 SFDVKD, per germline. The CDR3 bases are TGTGCCACCAGTGGCATAGGCGGAGCGAAGACCGGGGAGCTGTTTTTT. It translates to CATSGIGGAKTGELFF.